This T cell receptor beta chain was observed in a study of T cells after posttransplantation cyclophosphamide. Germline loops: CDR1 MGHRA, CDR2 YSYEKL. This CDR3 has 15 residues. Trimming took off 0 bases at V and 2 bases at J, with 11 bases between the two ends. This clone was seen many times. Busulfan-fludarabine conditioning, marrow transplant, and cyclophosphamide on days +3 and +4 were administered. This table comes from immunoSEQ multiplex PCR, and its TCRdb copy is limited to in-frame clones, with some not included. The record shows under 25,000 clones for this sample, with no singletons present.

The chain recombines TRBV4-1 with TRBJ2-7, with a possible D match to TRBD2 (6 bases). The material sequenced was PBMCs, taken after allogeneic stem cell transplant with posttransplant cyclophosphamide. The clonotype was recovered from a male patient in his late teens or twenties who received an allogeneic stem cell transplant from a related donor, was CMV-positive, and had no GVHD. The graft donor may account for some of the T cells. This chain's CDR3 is CASSQDPGAPYEQYF. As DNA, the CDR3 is TGCGCCAGCAGCCAAGATCCGGGAGCTCCCTACGAGCAGTACTTC.